The source of this T cell receptor beta chain is a study of monozygotic twins with cystic fibrosis. The study, taken as a whole, reports: Median Simpson clonality of approximately 0.0091 suggested naive T cells predominated. In this small cohort, shared CDR3 numbers showed no association with age, concordance or disease severity.

Assay used: immunoSEQ multiplex PCR; TCRdb lists only in-frame clones, some missing. Found here are about 24,000 clones, roughly 90% of them singletons; the top ten hold under 0.3%. The CDR3 has 14 amino acids. Germline V gene lookup returns CDR1 MNHEY and CDR2 SVGAGI. V was cut by 6 bases and J by 7 bases, with 16 bases left in between. Comments on this clone: Its antigen is undetermined.

Sequenced material: blood. The TCR originated in a girl aged 2 to 10 with cystic fibrosis. V gene TRBV6-5 combines with J gene TRBJ1-5; a possible D gene is TRBD1 (5 bases). CDR3 sequence (DNA): TGTGCCAGCAGCCCACCAAGGGAGGGGCAGCCCCAGCATTTT. This encodes CASSPPREGQPQHF.